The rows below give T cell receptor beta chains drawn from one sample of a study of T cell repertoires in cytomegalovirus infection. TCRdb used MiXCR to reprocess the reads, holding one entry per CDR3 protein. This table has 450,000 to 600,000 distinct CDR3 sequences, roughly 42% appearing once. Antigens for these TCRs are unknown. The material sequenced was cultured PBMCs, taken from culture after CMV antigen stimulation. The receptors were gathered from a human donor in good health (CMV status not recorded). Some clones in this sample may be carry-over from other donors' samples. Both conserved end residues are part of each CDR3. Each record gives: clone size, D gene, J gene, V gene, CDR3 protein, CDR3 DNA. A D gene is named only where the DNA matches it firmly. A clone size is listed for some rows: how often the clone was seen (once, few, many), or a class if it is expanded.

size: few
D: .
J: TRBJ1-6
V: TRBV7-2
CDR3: CASSLQQNSPLHF
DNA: TGTGCCAGCAGCTTACAGCAGAATTCACCCCTCCACTTT

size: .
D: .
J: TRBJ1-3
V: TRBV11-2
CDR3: CASSLFGGYGNTIYF
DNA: TGTGCCAGCAGCTTATTCGGGGGTTACGGAAACACCATATATTTT

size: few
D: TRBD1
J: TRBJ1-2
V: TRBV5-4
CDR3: CASSTGQGVVNYGYTF
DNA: TGTGCCAGCAGCACAGGACAGGGGGTAGTGAACTATGGCTACACCTTC

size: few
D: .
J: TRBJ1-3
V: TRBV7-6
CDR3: CASSARLISGNTIYF
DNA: TGTGCCAGCAGCGCCAGACTCATCTCTGGAAACACCATATATTTT

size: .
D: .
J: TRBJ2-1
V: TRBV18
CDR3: CASSPPGRVYNEQFF
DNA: TGTGCCAGCTCACCCCCGGGACGGGTTTACAATGAGCAGTTCTTC

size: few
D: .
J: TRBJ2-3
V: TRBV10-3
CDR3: CAISVEGPDTQYF
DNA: TGTGCCATCAGTGTGGAAGGACCAGATACGCAGTATTTT

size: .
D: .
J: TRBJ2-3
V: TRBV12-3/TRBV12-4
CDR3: CASSPHVPGTDTQYF
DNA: TGTGCCAGCAGCCCCCACGTCCCGGGCACAGATACGCAGTATTTT

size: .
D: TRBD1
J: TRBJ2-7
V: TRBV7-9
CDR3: CASSLGQASSYEQYF
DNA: TGTGCCAGCAGCTTGGGACAGGCGAGCTCCTACGAGCAGTACTTC

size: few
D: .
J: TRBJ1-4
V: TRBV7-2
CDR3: CASSSNYLTTNEKLFF
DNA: TGTGCCAGCAGCTCCAATTACCTTACAACTAATGAAAAACTGTTTTTT

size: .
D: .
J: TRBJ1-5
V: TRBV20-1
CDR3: CSARAYLAKGNQPQHF
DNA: TGCAGTGCTAGAGCATACCTGGCGAAGGGGAATCAGCCCCAGCATTTT

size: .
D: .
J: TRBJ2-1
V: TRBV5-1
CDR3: CASSLGQHGSYNEQFF
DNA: TGCGCCAGCAGCTTGGGGCAGCACGGTTCCTACAATGAGCAGTTCTTC

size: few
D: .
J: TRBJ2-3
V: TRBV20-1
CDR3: CSARSFGDTQYF
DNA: TGCAGTGCTCGGAGTTTTGGAGATACGCAGTATTTT

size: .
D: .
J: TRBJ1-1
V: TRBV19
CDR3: CASTRGNTEAFF
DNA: TGTGCCAGTACCAGGGGGAACACTGAAGCTTTCTTT

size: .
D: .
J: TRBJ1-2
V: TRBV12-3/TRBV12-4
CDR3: CASSVQGYGYTF
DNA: TGTGCCAGCAGTGTCCAGGGGTATGGCTACACCTTC

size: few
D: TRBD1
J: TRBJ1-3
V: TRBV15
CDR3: CATSGGTGINRDTIYF
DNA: TGTGCCACCAGCGGCGGGACAGGGATTAATAGAGACACCATATATTTT

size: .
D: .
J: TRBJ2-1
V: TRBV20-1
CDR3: CSASSYDNEQFF
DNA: TGCAGTGCTAGCTCATACGACAATGAGCAGTTCTTC

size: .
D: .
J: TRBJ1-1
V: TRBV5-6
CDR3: CASSLRGAGGDTEAFF
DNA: TGTGCCAGCAGCTTGCGGGGGGCTGGTGGGGACACTGAAGCTTTCTTT

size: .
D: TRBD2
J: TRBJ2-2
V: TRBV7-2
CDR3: CASSLLTSGGGGELFF
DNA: TGTGCCAGCAGCTTATTAACTAGCGGGGGCGGGGGGGAGCTGTTTTTT

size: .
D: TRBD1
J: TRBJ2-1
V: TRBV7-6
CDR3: CASSRTGTGVYNEQFF
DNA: TGTGCCAGCAGCCGGACCGGGACAGGGGTCTACAATGAGCAGTTCTTC

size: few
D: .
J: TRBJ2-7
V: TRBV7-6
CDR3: CASSSRIASGPYEQYF
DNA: TGTGCCAGCAGCTCAAGAATAGCGTCGGGGCCCTACGAGCAGTACTTC

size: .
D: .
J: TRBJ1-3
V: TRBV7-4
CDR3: CASSSYGTPGNTIYF
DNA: TGTGCCAGCAGCTCCTACGGGACACCAGGAAACACCATATATTTT

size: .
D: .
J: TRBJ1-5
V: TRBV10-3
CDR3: CAISEENQPQHF
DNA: TGTGCCATCAGTGAAGAGAATCAGCCCCAGCATTTT

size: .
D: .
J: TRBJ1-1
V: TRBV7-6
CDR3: CASSADRIPAEAFF
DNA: TGTGCCAGCAGCGCTGACAGGATCCCAGCCGAAGCTTTCTTT

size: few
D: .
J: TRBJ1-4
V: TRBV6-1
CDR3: CASSLGDTSNEKLFF
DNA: TGTGCCAGTTCCCTCGGGGATACGAGTAATGAAAAACTGTTTTTT

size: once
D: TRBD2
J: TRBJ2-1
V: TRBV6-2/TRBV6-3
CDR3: CASSRASGHRFF
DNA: TGTGCCAGCAGCCGGGCTAGCGGGCATCGGTTCTTC

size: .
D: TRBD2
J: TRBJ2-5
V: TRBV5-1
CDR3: CASSRTTSGGQETQYF
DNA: TGCGCCAGCAGCCGCACGACTAGCGGGGGCCAAGAGACCCAGTACTTC

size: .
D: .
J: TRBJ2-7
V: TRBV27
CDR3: CASSFVQGYNEQYF
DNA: TGTGCCAGCAGTTTTGTACAGGGTTACAACGAGCAGTACTTC

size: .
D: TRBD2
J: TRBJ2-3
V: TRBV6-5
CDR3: CASSPTSGGYTDTQYF
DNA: TGTGCCAGCAGCCCCACTAGCGGGGGATACACAGATACGCAGTATTTT

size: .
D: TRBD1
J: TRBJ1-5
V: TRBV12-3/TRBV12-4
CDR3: CASSLGWGQGYQPLHF
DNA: TGTGCCAGCAGTTTAGGGTGGGGACAGGGATATCAGCCCCTGCATTTT

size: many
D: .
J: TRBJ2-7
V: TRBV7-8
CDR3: CASSPTGSYEQYF
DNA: TGTGCCAGCAGCCCGACAGGCAGCTACGAGCAGTACTTC

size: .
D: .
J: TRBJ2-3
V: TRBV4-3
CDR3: CASSHPTQIDGAGDTQYF
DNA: TGCGCCAGCAGCCACCCGACTCAAATAGATGGAGCCGGGGATACGCAGTATTTT

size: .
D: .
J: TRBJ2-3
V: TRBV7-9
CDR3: CASRIQGGDTQYF
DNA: TGTGCCAGCAGGATCCAAGGGGGGGATACGCAGTATTTT

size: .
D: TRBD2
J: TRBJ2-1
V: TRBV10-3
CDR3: CAISVGRGLAGGNEQFF
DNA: TGTGCCATCAGTGTGGGGCGGGGGCTAGCGGGAGGAAATGAGCAGTTCTTC

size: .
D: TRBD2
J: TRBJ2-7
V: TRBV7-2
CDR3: CASSLSGGGGEQYF
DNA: TGTGCCAGCAGCTTATCTGGTGGGGGAGGGGAGCAGTACTTC

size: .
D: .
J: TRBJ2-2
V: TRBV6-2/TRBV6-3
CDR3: CASTLSGTRGLATGELFF
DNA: TGTGCCAGCACCCTCTCCGGGACTAGGGGGCTTGCCACCGGGGAGCTGTTTTTT

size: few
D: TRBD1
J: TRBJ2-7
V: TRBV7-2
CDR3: CASSTPQGVGTYEQYF
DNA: TGTGCCAGCAGCACACCACAGGGGGTAGGGACCTACGAGCAGTACTTC

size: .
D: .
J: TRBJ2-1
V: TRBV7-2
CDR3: CASSAHEVSTPSF
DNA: TGTGCCAGCAGCGCGCACGAGGTTTCTACTCCCTCCTTC

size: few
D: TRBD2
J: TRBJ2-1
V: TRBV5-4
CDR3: CASSSQLADSYNEQFF
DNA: TGTGCCAGCAGCTCGCAACTAGCGGACTCCTACAATGAGCAGTTCTTC

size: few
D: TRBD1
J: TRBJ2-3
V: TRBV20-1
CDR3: CSATQGATDTQYF
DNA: TGCAGTGCTACCCAGGGGGCAACAGATACGCAGTATTTT

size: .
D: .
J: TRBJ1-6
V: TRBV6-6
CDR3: CASNRTPPYNSPLHF
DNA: TGTGCCAGCAACCGGACACCTCCTTATAATTCACCCCTCCACTTT

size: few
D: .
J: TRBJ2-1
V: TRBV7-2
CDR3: CASSLGDPKFF
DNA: TGTGCCAGCAGCCTGGGGGACCCCAAGTTCTTC

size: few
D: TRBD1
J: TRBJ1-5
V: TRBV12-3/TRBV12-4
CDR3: CASSSAAGGAGIRAGQPQHF
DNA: TGTGCCAGCAGTTCCGCTGCAGGGGGCGCAGGGATCCGGGCGGGTCAGCCCCAGCATTTT

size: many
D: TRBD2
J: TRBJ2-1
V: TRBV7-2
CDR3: CASSLGTSGYNEQFF
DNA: TGTGCCAGCAGCCTCGGGACTAGCGGCTACAATGAGCAGTTCTTC

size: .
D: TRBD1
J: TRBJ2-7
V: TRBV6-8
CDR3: CASHTLGGQIYEQYF
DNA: TGTGCCAGCCACACGTTAGGGGGACAGATCTACGAGCAGTACTTC

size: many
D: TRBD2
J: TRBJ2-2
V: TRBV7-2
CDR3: CASSLPSLAAGGAGLFF
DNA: TGTGCCAGCAGCTTGCCATCATTAGCGGCGGGAGGGGCGGGGCTGTTTTTT

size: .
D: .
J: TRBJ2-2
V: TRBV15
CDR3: CATSRARGGELFF
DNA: TGTGCCACCAGCAGAGCAAGAGGTGGGGAGCTGTTTTTT

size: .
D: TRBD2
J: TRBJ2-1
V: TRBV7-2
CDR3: CASSPVGGGRGDEQFF
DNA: TGTGCCAGCAGCCCGGTCGGGGGCGGGAGGGGCGATGAGCAGTTCTTC

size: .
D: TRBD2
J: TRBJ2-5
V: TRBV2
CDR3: CASSASGGALKTQYF
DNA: TGTGCCAGCAGCGCTAGCGGGGGGGCCTTGAAGACCCAGTACTTC

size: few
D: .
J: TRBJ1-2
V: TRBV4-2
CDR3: CASSQAGDGNYGYTF
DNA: TGTGCCAGCAGCCAAGCCGGGGACGGAAACTATGGCTACACCTTC

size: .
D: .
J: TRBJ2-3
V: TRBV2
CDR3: CASMRLATDTQYF
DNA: TGTGCCAGCATGCGATTAGCCACAGATACGCAGTATTTT

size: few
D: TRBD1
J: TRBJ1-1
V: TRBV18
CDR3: CASSPVDRGNTEAFF
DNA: TGTGCCAGCTCACCGGTCGACAGGGGGAACACTGAAGCTTTCTTT

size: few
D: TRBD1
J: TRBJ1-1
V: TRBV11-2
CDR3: CASSLGPRPGQVF
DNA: TGTGCCAGCAGCTTAGGCCCAAGACCGGGACAGGTCTTT

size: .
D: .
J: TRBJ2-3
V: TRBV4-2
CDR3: CASSPSALDTQYF
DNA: TGTGCCAGCAGCCCCAGCGCCCTAGATACGCAGTATTTT

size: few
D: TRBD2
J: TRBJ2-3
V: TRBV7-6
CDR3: CASSSAQAGSADTQYF
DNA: TGTGCCAGCAGCTCGGCGCAAGCGGGGAGCGCAGATACGCAGTATTTT

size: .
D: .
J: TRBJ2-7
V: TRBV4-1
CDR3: CASSQEWRSTYEQYF
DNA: TGCGCCAGCAGCCAAGAGTGGAGGAGTACCTACGAGCAGTACTTC

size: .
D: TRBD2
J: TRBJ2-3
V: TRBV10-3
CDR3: CAISRSSGTDTQYF
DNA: TGTGCCATCAGCCGGTCTAGCGGAACAGATACGCAGTATTTT

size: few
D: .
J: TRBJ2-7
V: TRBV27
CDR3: CASSLSTGFEQYF
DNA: TGTGCCAGCAGTTTATCGACGGGGTTCGAGCAGTACTTC

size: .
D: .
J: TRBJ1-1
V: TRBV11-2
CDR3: CASSLVPPMGNTEAFF
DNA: TGTGCCAGCAGCTTAGTCCCCCCGATGGGGAACACTGAAGCTTTCTTT